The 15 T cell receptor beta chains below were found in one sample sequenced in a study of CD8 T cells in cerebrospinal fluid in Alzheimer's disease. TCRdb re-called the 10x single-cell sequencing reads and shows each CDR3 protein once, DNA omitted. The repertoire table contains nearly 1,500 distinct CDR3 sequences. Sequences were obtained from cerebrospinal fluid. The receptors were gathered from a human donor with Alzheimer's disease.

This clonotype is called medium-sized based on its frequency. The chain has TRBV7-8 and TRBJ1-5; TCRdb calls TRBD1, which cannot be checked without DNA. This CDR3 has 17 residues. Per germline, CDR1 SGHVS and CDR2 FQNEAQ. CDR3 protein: CASSRRTGGRGNQPQHF. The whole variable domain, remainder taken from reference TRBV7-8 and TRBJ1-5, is GAGVSQSPRYKVAKRGQDVALRCDPISGHVSLFWYQQALGQGPEFLTYFQNEAQLDKSGLPSDRFFAERPEGSVSTLKIQRTQQEDSAVYLCASSRRTGGRGNQPQHFGDGTRLSIL.

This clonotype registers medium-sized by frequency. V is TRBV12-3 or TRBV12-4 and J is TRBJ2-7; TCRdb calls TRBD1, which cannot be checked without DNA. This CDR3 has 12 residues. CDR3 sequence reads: CASSFRGHEQYF.

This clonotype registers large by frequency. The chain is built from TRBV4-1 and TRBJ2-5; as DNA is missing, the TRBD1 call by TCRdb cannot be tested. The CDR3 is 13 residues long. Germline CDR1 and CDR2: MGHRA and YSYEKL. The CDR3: CASSQEGEETQYF.

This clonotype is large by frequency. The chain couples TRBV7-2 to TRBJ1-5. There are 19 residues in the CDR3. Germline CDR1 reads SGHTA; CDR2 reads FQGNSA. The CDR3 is CASSFPLLRGGYSNQPQHF.

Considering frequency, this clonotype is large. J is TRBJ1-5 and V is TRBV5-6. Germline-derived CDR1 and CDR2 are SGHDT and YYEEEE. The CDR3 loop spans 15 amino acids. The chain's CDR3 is CASSLYRTVGQPQHF. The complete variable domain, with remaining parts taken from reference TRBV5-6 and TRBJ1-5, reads DAGVTQSPTHLIKTRGQQVTLRCSPKSGHDTVSWYQQALGQGPQFIFQYYEEEERQRGNFPDRFSGHQFPNYSSELNVNALLLGDSALYLCASSLYRTVGQPQHFGDGTRLSIL.

CDR3 residues: CASILQGLKNIQYF. This chain uses TRBV2 with TRBJ2-4; TCRdb returns TRBD1, unconfirmable since there is no DNA. The CDR3 totals 14 residues. In germline, CDR1 is SNHLY, CDR2 FYNNEI.

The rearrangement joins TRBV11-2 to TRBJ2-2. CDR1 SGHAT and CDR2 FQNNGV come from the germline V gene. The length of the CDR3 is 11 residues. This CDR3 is CASTTTGELFF.

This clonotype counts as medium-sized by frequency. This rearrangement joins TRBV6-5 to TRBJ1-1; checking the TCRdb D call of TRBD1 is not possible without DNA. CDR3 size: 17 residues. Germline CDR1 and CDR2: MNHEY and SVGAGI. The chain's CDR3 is CATLRGRTPGPNTEAFF.

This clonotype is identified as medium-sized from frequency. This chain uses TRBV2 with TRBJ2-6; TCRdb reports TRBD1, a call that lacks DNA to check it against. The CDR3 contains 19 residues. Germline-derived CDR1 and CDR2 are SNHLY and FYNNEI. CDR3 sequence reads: CASSDARTGKSSGANVLTF.

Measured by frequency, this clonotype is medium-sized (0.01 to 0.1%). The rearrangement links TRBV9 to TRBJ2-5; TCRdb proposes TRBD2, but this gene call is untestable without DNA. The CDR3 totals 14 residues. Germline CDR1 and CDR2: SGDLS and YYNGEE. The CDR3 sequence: CASSVGTSEGTQYF.

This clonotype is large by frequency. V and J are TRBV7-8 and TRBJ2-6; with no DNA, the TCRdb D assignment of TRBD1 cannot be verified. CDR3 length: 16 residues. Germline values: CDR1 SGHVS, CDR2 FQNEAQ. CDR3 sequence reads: CASVGDRGSGANVLTF.

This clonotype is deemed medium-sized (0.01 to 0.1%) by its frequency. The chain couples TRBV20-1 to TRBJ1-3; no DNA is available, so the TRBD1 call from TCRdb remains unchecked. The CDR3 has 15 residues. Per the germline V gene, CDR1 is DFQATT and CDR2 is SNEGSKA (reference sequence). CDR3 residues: CSARDMEGGGNTIYF.

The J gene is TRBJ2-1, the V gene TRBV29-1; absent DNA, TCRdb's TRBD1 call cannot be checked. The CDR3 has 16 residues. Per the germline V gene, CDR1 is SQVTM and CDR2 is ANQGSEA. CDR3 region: CSVGPRQGEIYNEQFF.

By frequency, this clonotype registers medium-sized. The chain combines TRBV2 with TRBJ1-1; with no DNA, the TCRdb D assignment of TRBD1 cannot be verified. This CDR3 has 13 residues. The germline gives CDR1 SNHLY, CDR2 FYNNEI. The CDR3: CASSVNTGTEAFF.

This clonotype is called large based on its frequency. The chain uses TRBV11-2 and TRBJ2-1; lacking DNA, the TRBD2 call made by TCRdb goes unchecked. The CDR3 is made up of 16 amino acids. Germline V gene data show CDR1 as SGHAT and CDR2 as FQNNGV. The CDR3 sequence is CASSKRLAREVNEQFF.